This TCR beta chain stems from a study of blood T cell repertoires in COVID-19. Study overall: T cells, B-cell-depleted T cells, or PBMCs supplied cDNA or gDNA.

Sequencing used immunoSEQ multiplex PCR; TCRdb keeps in-frame clones, though not all of them. Of approximately 120,000 clones in the sample, 80% to 90% were seen once. Germline V gene data show CDR1 as MGHDK and CDR2 as SYGVNS. The CDR3 extends over 13 amino acids. The germline V and J ends were trimmed by 3 bases and 7 bases, with 12 bases remaining between them. Sequenced sample: peripheral blood. The V and J genes are TRBV25-1 and TRBJ1-2; tentatively, D is TRBD1 (6 bases). The source of this sequence is a human donor in a cohort sampled during active COVID-19. The CDR3 region is CASSDWGRVGYTF. The CDR3 DNA is TGTGCCAGCAGTGACTGGGGGCGCGTTGGCTACACCTTC.